The clone carrying this TCR beta chain was counted only a few times. What it binds is not known. The sample comes from a study of regulatory T cells in long-lasting Graves disease. Study overall: Graves' patients (newly diagnosed) had been on antithyroid drugs under 3 months. Broader study findings: Lower TCR diversity characterized persistent Graves' patients relative to newly diagnosed patients. Favoring TRBV28, TRBJ1-2 and TRBJ2-5 was a feature seen in persistent disease.

The CDR3 sequence is 11 residues long. Germline lookup yields CDR1 SEHNR and CDR2 FQNEAQ (reference sequence). Trimming removed 9 bases from V and 1 base from J, with 6 bases in between. Arm-PCR of CDR3 regions with iRepertoire HTBI primers generated TCR beta libraries. The authors' processing: Spanning all samples, the identified segments comprised around 62 TRBV and approximately 14 TRBJ. MiXCR, applied by TCRdb to the multiplex PCR reads, yields one record per CDR3 protein. TCRdb, rather than the study authors, made the V and J calls. The repertoire holds approximately 400,000 distinct CDR3 sequences, with less than 20% as singletons. As for time point: newly diagnosed GD, antithyroid drugs for less than 3 months. TCR sequences were obtained from RNA taken from PBMCs.

Sample: peripheral blood mononuclear cells (PBMCs), taken at new diagnosis, from a patient treated with antithyroid drugs. V is TRBV7-9 and J is TRBJ1-2, with D unclear. This TCR was recovered from a female donor with Graves disease. The CDR3 nucleotides are TGTGCCAGAGAGGATAACTATGGCTACACCTTC. Amino acid sequence: CAREDNYGYTF. The full variable domain, in which reference TRBV7-9 and TRBJ1-2 provide the parts outside the CDR3, is DTGVSQNPRHKITKRGQNVTFRCDPISEHNRLYWYRQTLGQGPEFLTYFQNEAQLEKSRLLSDRFSAERPKGSFSTLEIQRTEQGDSAMYLCAREDNYGYTFGSGTRLTVV.